Listed below are T cell receptor beta chains from one sample, sequenced in a study of blood T cells in healthy people across ages. MiXCR, run by TCRdb on the 5' RACE reads, gives a single entry per CDR3 protein. In the table there are 710,000 or so distinct CDR3 sequences, about 30% of which are singletons. The sample taken for sequencing was blood. The receptors originated from an elderly woman in good health. The CDR3 runs from the conserved cysteine through the conserved F or W. D genes are given only for firm matches. Size is omitted from some rows. Given values are once, few, many or a class for expanded clones.

>TRBJ2-7|-|TRBD2|TRBV7-9
CASSLASGARASGNNEQYF
TGTGCCAGCAGCTTAGCGTCGGGGGCTAGAGCTAGCGGGAACAATGAGCAGTACTTC
>TRBJ2-7|-|TRBD2|TRBV6-5
CASTGTSGSRYEQYF
TGTGCCAGCACCGGGACTAGCGGGAGTCGCTACGAGCAGTACTTC
>TRBJ2-7|few|-|TRBV5-1
CASSRGISSYNEQYF
TGCGCCAGCAGTAGGGGGATATCCTCCTACAATGAGCAGTACTTC
>TRBJ2-3|many|-|TRBV6-2/TRBV6-3
CASSYWGDTQYF
TGTGCCAGCAGTTATTGGGGAGATACGCAGTATTTT
>TRBJ1-1|-|-|TRBV10-3
CAISEGTENTEAFF
TGTGCCATCAGTGAGGGGACGGAGAACACTGAAGCTTTCTTT
>TRBJ1-4|many|-|TRBV7-9
CASRLDGNEKLFF
TGTGCCAGCAGACTGGACGGTAATGAAAAACTGTTTTTT
>TRBJ2-6|-|TRBD1|TRBV9
CASSLARGLSSGANVLTF
TGTGCCAGCAGCCTCGCGAGGGGGCTTTCTTCTGGGGCCAACGTCCTGACTTTC
>TRBJ2-7|many|TRBD1|TRBV7-9
CASSPRGTGVYEQYF
TGTGCCAGCAGCCCCCGGGGGACAGGGGTCTACGAGCAGTACTTC
>TRBJ2-4|few|TRBD1|TRBV7-9
CASSQGANENIQYF
TGTGCCAGCAGCCAGGGGGCGAATGAAAACATTCAGTACTTC
>TRBJ2-7|-|TRBD2|TRBV7-8
CASSLSGTSVSYEQYF
TGTGCCAGCAGCCTATCCGGGACTAGCGTCTCCTACGAGCAGTACTTC
>TRBJ2-2|-|-|TRBV11-1
CASSFRGAFTGELFF
TGTGCCAGCAGCTTTCGGGGGGCCTTCACCGGGGAGCTGTTTTTT
>TRBJ1-1|once|TRBD1|TRBV7-2
CASSLLTGSRTEAFF
TGTGCCAGCAGCTTGTTGACAGGGTCACGGACTGAGGCTTTCTTT
>TRBJ2-7|many|-|TRBV30
CAWSVGRGSYEQYF
TGTGCCTGGAGTGTGGGACGCGGGTCCTACGAGCAGTACTTC
>TRBJ2-5|many|TRBD1|TRBV2
CASSGDRGGETQYF
TGTGCCAGCAGTGGTGACAGGGGCGGAGAGACCCAGTACTTC
>TRBJ2-7|many|-|TRBV2
CASIHSGGIYEQYF
TGTGCCAGCATCCACTCCGGGGGAATCTACGAGCAGTACTTC
>TRBJ2-2|-|-|TRBV5-1
CASSRDHTGELFF
TGCGCCAGCAGCAGAGACCACACCGGGGAGCTGTTTTTT
>TRBJ2-3|many|-|TRBV6-5
CASSYQAGDTDTQYF
TGTGCCAGCAGTTACCAAGCGGGTGACACAGATACGCAGTATTTT
>TRBJ2-3|-|TRBD1|TRBV20-1
CSARESGQSLPDTQYF
TGCAGTGCTAGAGAATCGGGACAGTCTCTCCCAGATACGCAGTATTTT
>TRBJ2-1|many|-|TRBV6-2/TRBV6-3
CASRWGGGSYNEQFF
TGTGCCAGCAGGTGGGGAGGGGGCTCCTACAATGAGCAGTTCTTC
>TRBJ2-1|-|TRBD2|TRBV5-1
CASRAGLAGKYNEQFF
TGCGCCAGCAGGGCAGGACTAGCGGGAAAGTACAATGAGCAGTTCTTC
>TRBJ2-1|many|-|TRBV4-2
CASSQGYGPTEQFF
TGTGCCAGCAGCCAAGGGTACGGGCCGACCGAGCAGTTCTTC
>TRBJ2-1|many|-|TRBV6-2/TRBV6-3
CASSYARGGGPYNEQFF
TGTGCCAGCAGTTACGCTCGGGGCGGGGGCCCCTACAATGAGCAGTTCTTC
>TRBJ1-2|few|TRBD1|TRBV7-2
CASSATGQGAKRDGYTF
TGTGCCAGCAGTGCCACGGGACAGGGGGCCAAGAGGGATGGCTACACCTTC
>TRBJ2-3|once|-|TRBV20-1
CSAPLVTDTQYF
TGCAGTGCCCCACTAGTTACAGATACGCAGTATTTT
>TRBJ1-5|-|-|TRBV7-8
CASSEVGIAQPQHF
TGTGCCAGCAGCGAGGTGGGGATCGCGCAGCCCCAGCATTTT
>TRBJ1-1|many|-|TRBV4-1
CASSQITGNTEAFF
TGCGCCAGCAGCCAAATTACAGGGAACACTGAAGCTTTCTTT
>TRBJ2-7|many|-|TRBV7-2
CASNPSGTYYEQYF
TGTGCCAGCAACCCGTCTGGCACCTACTACGAGCAGTACTTC
>TRBJ2-5|many|-|TRBV20-1
CSASRFQETQYF
TGCAGTGCTAGCCGTTTCCAAGAGACCCAGTACTTC
>TRBJ1-2|many|TRBD1|TRBV7-2
CASSSSIGTVNYGYTF
TGTGCCAGCAGCTCATCAATCGGGACAGTCAACTATGGCTACACCTTC
>TRBJ2-3|many|-|TRBV6-6
CASNPIRGTDTQYF
TGTGCCAGCAACCCAATCCGTGGCACAGATACGCAGTATTTT
>TRBJ2-5|-|TRBD2|TRBV20-1
CSVMVGGGSNEQYF
TGCAGTGTAATGGTGGGCGGGGGTAGTAATGAGCAGTACTTC
>TRBJ2-2|-|-|TRBV29-1
CSVKTNTGELFF
TGCAGCGTTAAGACAAACACCGGGGAGCTGTTTTTT
>TRBJ2-3|few|TRBD2|TRBV6-2/TRBV6-3
CASSYSRTSGGAKLYF
TGTGCCAGCAGTTACTCAAGGACTAGCGGGGGGGCGAAGTTGTATTTT
>TRBJ1-2|many|-|TRBV4-1
CASSQGPYLEGNYGYTF
TGCGCCAGCAGCCAAGGTCCTTACTTGGAGGGGAATTATGGCTACACCTTC
>TRBJ2-7|many|-|TRBV30
CAWSEGRMAYEQYF
TGTGCCTGGAGTGAGGGACGGATGGCCTACGAGCAGTACTTC
>TRBJ1-2|-|-|TRBV20-1
CSARVAGANYGYTF
TGCAGTGCTAGAGTTGCGGGGGCTAACTATGGCTACACCTTC
>TRBJ1-2|-|-|TRBV5-1
CASSLGAAGDGYTF
TGCGCCAGCAGCTTGGGGGCAGCGGGCGATGGCTACACCTTC
>TRBJ1-1|few|-|TRBV3-1
CASSRRWGGTEAFF
TGTGCCAGCAGCCGACGATGGGGTGGGACTGAAGCTTTCTTT
>TRBJ1-2|many|-|TRBV24-1
CATSDLHGGYTF
TGTGCCACCAGTGATTTGCATGGTGGCTACACCTTC
>TRBJ2-2|-|TRBD1|TRBV28
CASRNQGVVTGELFF
TGTGCCAGCAGGAATCAGGGGGTTGTCACCGGGGAGCTGTTTTTT
>TRBJ2-3|-|-|TRBV18
CASSPPRALSGTDTQYF
TGTGCCAGTTCACCTCCGCGAGCCCTCAGTGGAACAGATACGCAGTATTTT
>TRBJ1-1|-|-|TRBV28
CASRPAGQLNTEAFF
TGTGCCAGCCGCCCCGCGGGACAATTGAACACTGAAGCTTTCTTT
>TRBJ1-2|many|-|TRBV29-1
CSGRGDYGYTF
TGCAGCGGGCGGGGGGACTATGGCTACACCTTC
>TRBJ1-4|few|TRBD1|TRBV2
CTSSEEDRPREKLFF
TGTACCAGCAGTGAAGAGGACAGGCCCCGGGAAAAACTGTTTTTT
>TRBJ2-5|-|TRBD1|TRBV3-1
CASSQGTGASQETPFF
TGTGCCAGCAGCCAAGGGACAGGGGCCAGTCAAGAGACCCCGTTCTTC
>TRBJ2-3|-|TRBD2|TRBV12-3/TRBV12-4
CASSYGLAGRGADTQYF
TGTGCCAGCAGTTATGGACTAGCGGGCCGGGGCGCAGATACGCAGTATTTT
>TRBJ2-5|-|TRBD1|TRBV24-1
CATSDPGQGKETQYF
TGTGCCACCAGTGACCCGGGACAGGGGAAAGAGACCCAGTACTTC
>TRBJ2-7|many|-|TRBV7-2
CASNLPYYEQYF
TGTGCCAGCAACCTACCGTACTACGAGCAGTACTTC
>TRBJ1-3|few|-|TRBV20-1
CSAGGGSAGNTIYF
TGCAGTGCCGGGGGGGGGTCGGCTGGAAACACCATATATTTT
>TRBJ2-7|many|-|TRBV2
CASRRLDVSYEQYF
TGTGCCAGCAGGAGGTTGGACGTTTCCTACGAGCAGTACTTC
>TRBJ1-1|many|-|TRBV5-1
CASTRGIEAFF
TGCGCCAGCACCCGGGGGATTGAAGCTTTCTTT
>TRBJ2-4|many|TRBD1|TRBV13
CASSKRQGQAKNIQYF
TGTGCCAGCAGCAAAAGACAGGGTCAGGCCAAAAACATTCAGTACTTC
>TRBJ2-5|few|-|TRBV11-2
CASSPSRATQETQYF
TGTGCCAGCAGCCCTTCTCGGGCCACTCAAGAGACCCAGTACTTC
>TRBJ1-5|-|TRBD1|TRBV19
CASSDTDRVGQPQHF
TGTGCCAGTAGTGACACGGACAGGGTTGGTCAGCCCCAGCATTTT
>TRBJ1-2|many|-|TRBV7-8
CASSSSGGYGYTF
TGTGCCAGCAGCTCTTCCGGAGGCTATGGCTACACCTTC
>TRBJ2-1|-|-|TRBV19
CASSIGGGGNEQFF
TGTGCCAGTAGTATAGGAGGAGGGGGCAATGAGCAGTTCTTC
>TRBJ2-3|many|TRBD2|TRBV7-3
CASSPLAGTSPQRADTQYF
TGTGCCAGCAGCCCCCTTGCCGGGACTAGCCCCCAAAGGGCAGATACGCAGTATTTT
>TRBJ2-1|few|-|TRBV30
CATDGGRPNEQFF
TGTGCCACCGACGGGGGGCGCCCCAATGAGCAGTTCTTC
>TRBJ2-5|-|TRBD2|TRBV9
CASSVGRGGNYEQYF
TGTGCCAGCAGCGTGGGGCGCGGGGGGAACTATGAGCAGTACTTC